Listed below are T cell receptor beta chains from one sample, sequenced in a study of control samples from healthy donors and cancer patients. Sequenced by immunoSEQ multiplex PCR; TCRdb stores in-frame clones only, minus some. The sample lists about 96,000 clones, 80% to 95% seen once, with 8% in the top ten. The sample taken for sequencing was blood. Receptors were obtained from a young man in good health. CDR3s include the opening cysteine and the closing phenylalanine or tryptophan. The D gene is left open where the match is weak. Clone sizes are given selectively: once, few, many, or a class where the clone is expanded.

clone size: NA
J gene: TRBJ1-1
V gene: TRBV19
D gene: TRBD1
CDR3 protein: CASSRDRGNTEAFF
CDR3 DNA: TGTGCCAGTAGTCGGGACAGGGGGAACACTGAAGCTTTCTTT

clone size: NA
J gene: TRBJ2-1
V gene: TRBV30
D gene: TRBD1
CDR3 protein: CALGQGEVNEQFF
CDR3 DNA: TGTGCCCTCGGACAGGGGGAGGTCAATGAGCAGTTCTTC

clone size: NA
J gene: TRBJ2-2
V gene: TRBV5-1
D gene: NA
CDR3 protein: CASSFDRTNTGELFF
CDR3 DNA: TGCGCCAGCAGCTTCGACAGGACGAACACCGGGGAGCTGTTTTTT

clone size: NA
J gene: TRBJ2-5
V gene: TRBV2
D gene: NA
CDR3 protein: CASSRARETQYF
CDR3 DNA: TGTGCCAGCAGTAGGGCGCGGGAGACCCAGTACTTC

clone size: NA
J gene: TRBJ2-1
V gene: TRBV30
D gene: NA
CDR3 protein: CARDQGSLSYNEQFF
CDR3 DNA: TGTGCCCGAGACCAGGGGAGTCTCTCCTACAATGAGCAGTTCTTC

clone size: NA
J gene: TRBJ1-2
V gene: TRBV5-4
D gene: TRBD1
CDR3 protein: CASSLSTGVHYGYTF
CDR3 DNA: TGTGCCAGCAGCTTGTCTACAGGGGTTCACTATGGCTACACCTTC

clone size: NA
J gene: TRBJ1-5
V gene: TRBV9
D gene: TRBD1
CDR3 protein: CASSVDPGQGNQPQHF
CDR3 DNA: TGTGCCAGCAGCGTAGACCCGGGACAGGGGAATCAGCCCCAGCATTTT

clone size: once
J gene: TRBJ1-1
V gene: TRBV9
D gene: NA
CDR3 protein: CASSVGGGSTEAFF
CDR3 DNA: TGTGCCAGCAGCGTAGGGGGCGGTTCAACTGAAGCTTTCTTT

clone size: NA
J gene: TRBJ2-5
V gene: TRBV10-3
D gene: TRBD2
CDR3 protein: CAISESGGRETQYF
CDR3 DNA: TGTGCCATCAGTGAAAGCGGGGGTAGAGAGACCCAGTACTTC

clone size: NA
J gene: TRBJ1-2
V gene: TRBV18
D gene: NA
CDR3 protein: CASSPGVDYGYTF
CDR3 DNA: TGTGCCAGCTCACCAGGGGTTGACTATGGCTACACCTTC

clone size: NA
J gene: TRBJ2-2
V gene: TRBV7-2
D gene: NA
CDR3 protein: CASTGTGELFF
CDR3 DNA: TGTGCCAGCACCGGGACAGGGGAGCTGTTTTTT

clone size: NA
J gene: TRBJ2-3
V gene: TRBV3-1/TRBV3-2
D gene: TRBD2
CDR3 protein: CASSQDSSGRWRDTQYF
CDR3 DNA: TGTGCCAGCAGCCAAGATTCGAGCGGGAGGTGGAGAGATACGCAGTATTTT

clone size: NA
J gene: TRBJ1-2
V gene: TRBV27
D gene: TRBD1
CDR3 protein: CASSFLPPGQGAGGYTF
CDR3 DNA: TGTGCCAGCAGTTTTTTGCCCCCGGGACAGGGGGCAGGTGGCTACACCTTC

clone size: NA
J gene: TRBJ2-3
V gene: TRBV4-3
D gene: NA
CDR3 protein: CASSQRARAADTQYF
CDR3 DNA: TGCGCCAGCAGCCAACGGGCACGGGCAGCGGATACGCAGTATTTT

clone size: NA
J gene: TRBJ2-4
V gene: TRBV2
D gene: NA
CDR3 protein: CASSGLAKNIQYF
CDR3 DNA: TGTGCCAGCAGTGGTTTAGCCAAAAACATTCAGTACTTC

clone size: NA
J gene: TRBJ2-4
V gene: TRBV12-3/TRBV12-4
D gene: NA
CDR3 protein: CASSTETKNIQYF
CDR3 DNA: TGTGCCAGCAGTACCGAGACCAAAAACATTCAGTACTTC

clone size: NA
J gene: TRBJ2-7
V gene: TRBV6-1
D gene: TRBD2
CDR3 protein: CASSELAGGQGEQYF
CDR3 DNA: TGTGCCAGCAGTGAATTAGCGGGGGGGCAGGGAGAGCAGTACTTC

clone size: NA
J gene: TRBJ1-2
V gene: TRBV3-1/TRBV3-2
D gene: TRBD1
CDR3 protein: CASSQSGTGDGYTF
CDR3 DNA: TGTGCCAGCAGCCAATCCGGGACAGGGGATGGCTACACCTTC

clone size: NA
J gene: TRBJ1-1
V gene: TRBV15
D gene: NA
CDR3 protein: CATSRAQITEAFF
CDR3 DNA: TGTGCCACCAGCAGAGCTCAGATAACTGAAGCTTTCTTT

clone size: NA
J gene: TRBJ2-3
V gene: TRBV4-1
D gene: NA
CDR3 protein: CASRLTGDQTDTQYF
CDR3 DNA: TGCGCCAGCAGACTGACCGGGGACCAAACAGATACGCAGTATTTT

clone size: NA
J gene: TRBJ2-2
V gene: TRBV4-2
D gene: NA
CDR3 protein: CASSQVVGRELFF
CDR3 DNA: TGTGCCAGCAGCCAAGTTGTCGGGAGGGAGCTGTTTTTT

clone size: NA
J gene: TRBJ1-3
V gene: TRBV6-6
D gene: NA
CDR3 protein: CASSPVGVSSGNTIYF
CDR3 DNA: TGTGCCAGCAGTCCCGTGGGGGTTTCCTCTGGAAACACCATATATTTT

clone size: NA
J gene: TRBJ2-3
V gene: TRBV7-9
D gene: NA
CDR3 protein: CASSLPAYTKPSTDTQYF
CDR3 DNA: TGTGCCAGCAGCTTACCGGCGTATACTAAGCCTAGCACAGATACGCAGTATTTT

clone size: NA
J gene: TRBJ2-2
V gene: TRBV5-1
D gene: NA
CDR3 protein: CASSLWGAPNTGELFF
CDR3 DNA: TGCGCCAGCAGCTTGTGGGGGGCCCCGAACACCGGGGAGCTGTTTTTT

clone size: NA
J gene: TRBJ1-1
V gene: TRBV2
D gene: NA
CDR3 protein: CASKIDAFF
CDR3 DNA: TGTGCCAGCAAAATCGATGCTTTCTTT

clone size: NA
J gene: TRBJ1-2
V gene: TRBV5-6
D gene: NA
CDR3 protein: CASSLANLEGYTF
CDR3 DNA: TGTGCCAGCAGCTTGGCCAACTTAGAGGGCTACACCTTC

clone size: NA
J gene: TRBJ1-2
V gene: TRBV27
D gene: NA
CDR3 protein: CASSLSRGVSSYGYTF
CDR3 DNA: TGTGCCAGCAGTTTATCGCGGGGGGTGTCTAGCTATGGCTACACCTTC

clone size: NA
J gene: TRBJ1-6
V gene: TRBV2
D gene: TRBD1
CDR3 protein: CASSGRGRNSPLHF
CDR3 DNA: TGTGCCAGCAGTGGCAGGGGGCGAAATTCACCCCTCCACTTT

clone size: few
J gene: TRBJ1-4
V gene: TRBV2
D gene: NA
CDR3 protein: CASSGDLGEKLFF
CDR3 DNA: TGTGCCAGCAGTGGGGACCTGGGCGAAAAACTGTTTTTT

clone size: NA
J gene: TRBJ1-6
V gene: TRBV6-5
D gene: NA
CDR3 protein: CASDSYNSPLHF
CDR3 DNA: TGTGCCTCAGACAGCTATAATTCACCCCTCCACTTT

clone size: NA
J gene: TRBJ1-2
V gene: TRBV6-1
D gene: NA
CDR3 protein: CASSERYNYGYTF
CDR3 DNA: TGTGCCAGCAGTGAAAGGTATAACTATGGCTACACCTTC

clone size: NA
J gene: TRBJ1-2
V gene: TRBV3-1/TRBV3-2
D gene: TRBD1
CDR3 protein: CASRPQGAIYGYTF
CDR3 DNA: TGTGCCAGCAGGCCCCAGGGGGCGATCTATGGCTACACCTTC

clone size: NA
J gene: TRBJ2-3
V gene: TRBV18
D gene: NA
CDR3 protein: CASSPTTDTQYF
CDR3 DNA: TGTGCCAGCTCACCAACGACAGATACGCAGTATTTT

clone size: NA
J gene: TRBJ2-7
V gene: TRBV18
D gene: TRBD2
CDR3 protein: CASSPRATSGSDEQYF
CDR3 DNA: TGTGCCAGCTCGCCGCGGGCGACTAGCGGGAGTGACGAGCAGTACTTC

clone size: NA
J gene: TRBJ1-3
V gene: TRBV10-3
D gene: TRBD1
CDR3 protein: CAIRGDRGPGNTIYF
CDR3 DNA: TGTGCCATCAGGGGGGACAGGGGGCCCGGAAACACCATATATTTT

clone size: few
J gene: TRBJ2-5
V gene: TRBV23-1
D gene: NA
CDR3 protein: CASSQGQEGSQETQYF
CDR3 DNA: TGCGCCAGCAGTCAAGGACAGGAGGGGTCCCAAGAGACCCAGTACTTC

clone size: NA
J gene: TRBJ1-3
V gene: TRBV25-1
D gene: NA
CDR3 protein: CASSDLGYTIYF
CDR3 DNA: TGTGCCAGCAGTGATCTGGGGTACACCATATATTTT